One and the same sample provided the 7 T cell receptor beta chains below, sequenced in a study of technical replicates of blood from a few donors. Assay: immunoSEQ multiplex PCR; the TCRdb copy retains only in-frame clones and omits some. The repertoire has some 56,000 clones, about 96% of them found once; the top ten carry roughly 3.1%. Sequenced input: PBMCs. Every receptor here comes from a human donor in good health. Some clones in this sample may be carry-over from other donors' samples.

This chain joins TRBV4-1 and TRBJ2-7; 9 positions match TRBD1. The CDR3 runs to 14 residues. V dropped 5 bases and J dropped 3; count of bases not matched to a gene: 5. Looked up from germline, CDR1 is MGHRA and CDR2 is YSYEKL. CDR3 bases: TGCGCCAGCAGCAGCAGACAGGGGGACTACGAGCAGTACTTC. Translating it yields CASSSRQGDYEQYF.

The chain carries TRBV7-2 and TRBJ2-5; 9 bases agree with TRBD2. The germline gives CDR1 SGHTA, CDR2 FQGNSA. CDR3 length equals 16 residues. V dropped 1 base and J dropped 5; count of bases not matched to a gene: 8. This chain's CDR3 is CASSLVSAGGGETQYF. The CDR3 DNA reads TGTGCCAGCAGCTTAGTTTCCGCGGGAGGGGGTGAGACCCAGTACTTC.

The rearrangement uses TRBV6-1 and TRBJ2-1; 9 nucleotides align to TRBD2. Germline values: CDR1 MNHNS, CDR2 SASEGT. The V gene end was trimmed by 8 bases and the J gene end by 5 bases; junction bases not matched to a gene: 10. The CDR3 totals 15 residues. CDR3 sequence: CASRPLASGNNEQFF. Here the CDR3 DNA reads TGTGCCAGCCGTCCCCTGGCTAGCGGGAACAATGAGCAGTTCTTC.

The chain joins TRBV18 to TRBJ1-5; TRBD1 agrees at 9 bases. This CDR3 comprises 15 residues. The V and J ends lost 2 bases and 4 bases, in that order; junction bases with no gene match: 3. Looked up from germline, CDR1 is KGHSH and CDR2 is LQKENI. The DNA for the CDR3 is TGTGCCAGCTCACCATTCGACAGGGGGAATCAGCCCCAGCATTTT. Protein sequence: CASSPFDRGNQPQHF.

The rearrangement joins TRBV5-1 to TRBJ2-3; TRBD2 matches 7 bases. J lost 0 bases, V lost 4 bases, and 8 bases had no gene match. CDR3 size: 16 residues. Germline loops: CDR1 SGHRS, CDR2 YFSETQ. The CDR3 sequence: CASSGLLAYSTDTQYF. The CDR3 DNA reads as TGCGCCAGCAGCGGACTACTAGCGTATAGCACAGATACGCAGTATTTT.

This rearrangement joins TRBV19 to TRBJ2-5; weak D call: TRBD1 (6 bases). The J call may be faulty, since TRBJ2-7 better matches the DNA end. The germline V gene encodes CDR1 LNHDA and CDR2 SQIVND (reference sequence). This CDR3 region has 16 residues. The CDR3 DNA reads as TGTGCCAGTACCCCATCCCCGAGGACAGCCACCGACGAGCAGTACTTC. It codes for CASTPSPRTATDEQYF.

In this sample, this clone turned up once. The chain uses TRBV6-1 and TRBJ1-2; D gene unclear. Trimming took 6 bases from V and 5 from J, leaving 25 bases between them. The CDR3 contains 17 residues. Per the germline V gene, CDR1 is MNHNS and CDR2 is SASEGT. The CDR3 sequence: CASSERPTRLGEYGYTF. CDR3 DNA: TGTGCCAGCAGCGAACGACCTACCCGACTCGGGGAATATGGCTACACCTTC.